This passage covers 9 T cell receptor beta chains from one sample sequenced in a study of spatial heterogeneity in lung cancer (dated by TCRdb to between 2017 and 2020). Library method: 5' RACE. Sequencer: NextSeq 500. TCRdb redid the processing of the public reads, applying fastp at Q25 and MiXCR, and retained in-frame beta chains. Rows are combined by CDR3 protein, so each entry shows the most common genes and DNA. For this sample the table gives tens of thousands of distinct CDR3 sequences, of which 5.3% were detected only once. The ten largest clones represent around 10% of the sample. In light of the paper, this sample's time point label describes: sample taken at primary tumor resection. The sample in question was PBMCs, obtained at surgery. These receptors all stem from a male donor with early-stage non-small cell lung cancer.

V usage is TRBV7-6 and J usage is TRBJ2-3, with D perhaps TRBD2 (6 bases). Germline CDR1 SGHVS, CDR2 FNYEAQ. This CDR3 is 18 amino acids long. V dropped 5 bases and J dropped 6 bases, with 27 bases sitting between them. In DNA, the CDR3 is TGTGCCAGCAGCGGGGCTCTGGTGTCTAGCGCCTTCTCCGATACGCAGTATTTT. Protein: CASSGALVSSAFSDTQYF.

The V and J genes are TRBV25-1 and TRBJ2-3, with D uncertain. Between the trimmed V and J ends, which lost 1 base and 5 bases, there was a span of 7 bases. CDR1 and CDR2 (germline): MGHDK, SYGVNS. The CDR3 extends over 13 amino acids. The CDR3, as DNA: TGTGCCAGCAGTGAATTGAAGGGAGATACGCAGTATTTT. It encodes CASSELKGDTQYF.

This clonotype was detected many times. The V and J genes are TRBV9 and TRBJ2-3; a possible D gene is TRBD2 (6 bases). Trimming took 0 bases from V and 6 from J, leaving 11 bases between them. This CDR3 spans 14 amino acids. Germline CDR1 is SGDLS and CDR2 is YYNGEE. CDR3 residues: CASSVGSGQDTQYF. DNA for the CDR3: TGTGCCAGCAGCGTAGGTAGCGGCCAGGATACGCAGTATTTT. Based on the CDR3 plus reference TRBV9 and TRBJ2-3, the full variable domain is DSGVTQTPKHLITATGQRVTLRCSPRSGDLSVYWYQQSLDQGLQFLIQYYNGEERAKGNILERFSAQQFPDLHSELNLSSLELGDSALYFCASSVGSGQDTQYFGPGTRLTVL.

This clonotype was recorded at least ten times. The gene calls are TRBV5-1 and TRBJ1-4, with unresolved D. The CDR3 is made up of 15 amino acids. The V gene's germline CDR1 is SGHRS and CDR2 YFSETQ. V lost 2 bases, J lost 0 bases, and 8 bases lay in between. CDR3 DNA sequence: TGCGCCAGCAGCTTAATGCTTGCAACTAATGAAAAACTGTTTTTT. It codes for CASSLMLATNEKLFF.

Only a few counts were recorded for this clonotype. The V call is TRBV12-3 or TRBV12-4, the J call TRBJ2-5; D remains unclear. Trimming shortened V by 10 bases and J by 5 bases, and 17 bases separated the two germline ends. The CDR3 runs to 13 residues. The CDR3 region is CATLTPRGETQYF. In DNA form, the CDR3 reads TGTGCCACCCTTACACCCCGCGGTGAGACCCAGTACTTC.

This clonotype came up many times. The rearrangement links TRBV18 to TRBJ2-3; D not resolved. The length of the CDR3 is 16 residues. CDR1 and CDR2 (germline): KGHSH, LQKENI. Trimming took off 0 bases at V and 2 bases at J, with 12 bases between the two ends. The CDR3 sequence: CASSPPGGQITDTQYF. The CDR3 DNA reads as TGTGCCAGCTCACCACCGGGTGGCCAGATCACAGATACGCAGTATTTT.

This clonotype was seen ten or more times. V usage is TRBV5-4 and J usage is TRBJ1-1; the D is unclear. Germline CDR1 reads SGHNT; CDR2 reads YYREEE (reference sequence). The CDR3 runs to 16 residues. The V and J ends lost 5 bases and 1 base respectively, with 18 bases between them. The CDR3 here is CASRKSGQLPNTEAFF. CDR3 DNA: TGTGCCAGCAGAAAAAGCGGGCAGCTCCCGAACACTGAAGCTTTCTTT.

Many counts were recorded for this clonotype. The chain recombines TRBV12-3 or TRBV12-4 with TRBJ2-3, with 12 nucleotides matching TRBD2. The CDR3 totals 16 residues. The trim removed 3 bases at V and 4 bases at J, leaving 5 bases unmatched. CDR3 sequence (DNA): TGTGCCAGCAGTTTGAGGCTAGCGGGAGGGGCAGATACGCAGTATTTT. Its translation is CASSLRLAGGADTQYF.

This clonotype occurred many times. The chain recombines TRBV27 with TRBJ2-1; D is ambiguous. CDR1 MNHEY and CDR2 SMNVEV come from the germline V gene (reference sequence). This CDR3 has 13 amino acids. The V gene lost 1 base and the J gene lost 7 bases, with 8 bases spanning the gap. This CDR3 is CASSLFPFNEQFF. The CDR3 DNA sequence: TGTGCCAGCAGTTTATTCCCCTTTAATGAGCAGTTCTTC.